This T cell receptor (beta chain) was identified during a study of CD8+ T cells in alopecia areata. Study information: Once tofacitinib had been taken for 6 to 18 months, 6 months off drug followed.

Extraction and reverse transcription of RNA yielded cDNA as the sequencing template. Assay used: immunoSEQ multiplex PCR; TCRdb lists only in-frame clones, some missing. This table holds over 15,000 clones, around 62% found once. Overall study results and limits: Possibly as an HLA-related effect, TCR sharing across patients appeared less clear than in mice.

Remarks on this clone: Its matching antigen is unknown.

Researchers gathered lesional scalp punch biopsies and peripheral blood from patients with alopecia areata. Germline lookup yields CDR1 LNHDA and CDR2 SQIVND (reference sequence). CDR3 length equals 17 residues. V lost 3 bases to trimming and J lost 1 base, with 15 bases between them. Material: skin, obtained at week 0. This receptor was obtained from a human donor with alopecia areata. The V call is TRBV19, the J call TRBJ2-2, with no clear D. This CDR3 reads CASSMSPLGKNTGELFF. In DNA form, the CDR3 reads TGTGCCAGTAGTATGAGTCCACTTGGGAAGAACACCGGGGAGCTGTTTTTT.